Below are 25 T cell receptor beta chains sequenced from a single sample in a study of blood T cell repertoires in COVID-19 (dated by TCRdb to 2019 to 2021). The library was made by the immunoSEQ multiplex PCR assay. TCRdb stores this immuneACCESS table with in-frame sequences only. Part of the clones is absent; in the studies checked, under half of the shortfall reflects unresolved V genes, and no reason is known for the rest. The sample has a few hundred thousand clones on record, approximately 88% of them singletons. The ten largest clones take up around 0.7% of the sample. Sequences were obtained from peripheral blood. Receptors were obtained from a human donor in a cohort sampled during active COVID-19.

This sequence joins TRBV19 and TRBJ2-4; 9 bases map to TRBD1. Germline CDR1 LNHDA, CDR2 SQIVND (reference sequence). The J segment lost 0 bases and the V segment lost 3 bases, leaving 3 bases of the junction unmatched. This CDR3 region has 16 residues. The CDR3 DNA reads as TGTGCCAGTAGTATTGGGACAGGGATAGCCAAAAACATTCAGTACTTC. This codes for CASSIGTGIAKNIQYF.

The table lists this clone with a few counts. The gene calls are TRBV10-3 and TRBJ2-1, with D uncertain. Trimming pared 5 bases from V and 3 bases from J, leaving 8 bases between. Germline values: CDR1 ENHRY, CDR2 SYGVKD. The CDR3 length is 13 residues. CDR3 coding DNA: TGTGCCATCAGTCAGATCCTCTACAATGAGCAGTTCTTC. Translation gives CAISQILYNEQFF.

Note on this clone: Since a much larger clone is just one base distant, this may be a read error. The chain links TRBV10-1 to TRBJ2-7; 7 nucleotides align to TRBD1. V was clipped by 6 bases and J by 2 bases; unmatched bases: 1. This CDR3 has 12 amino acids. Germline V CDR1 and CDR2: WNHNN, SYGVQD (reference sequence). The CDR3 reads CASRTGTYEQYF. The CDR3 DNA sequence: TGCGCCAGCAGGACAGGGACCTACGAGCAGTACTTC.

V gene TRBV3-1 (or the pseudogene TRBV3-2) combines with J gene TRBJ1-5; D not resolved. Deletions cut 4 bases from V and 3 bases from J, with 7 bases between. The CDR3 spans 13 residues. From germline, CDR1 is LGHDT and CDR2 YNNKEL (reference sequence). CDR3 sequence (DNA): TGTGCCAGCAGCCCCGACACCAATCAGCCCCAGCATTTT. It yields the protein CASSPDTNQPQHF.

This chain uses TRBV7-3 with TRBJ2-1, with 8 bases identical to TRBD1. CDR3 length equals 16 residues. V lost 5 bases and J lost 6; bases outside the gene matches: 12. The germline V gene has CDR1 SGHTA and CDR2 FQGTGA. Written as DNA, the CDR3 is TGTGCCAGCAGCGAAAGAGGGCAGGGGGCGGGCAATGAGCAGTTCTTC. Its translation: CASSERGQGAGNEQFF.

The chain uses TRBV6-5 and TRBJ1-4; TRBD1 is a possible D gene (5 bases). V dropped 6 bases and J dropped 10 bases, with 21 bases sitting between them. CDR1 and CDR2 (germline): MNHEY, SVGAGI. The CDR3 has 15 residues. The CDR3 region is CASSYNPGVEGKLFF. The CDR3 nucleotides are TGTGCCAGCAGCTATAACCCGGGGGTGGAGGGAAAACTGTTTTTT.

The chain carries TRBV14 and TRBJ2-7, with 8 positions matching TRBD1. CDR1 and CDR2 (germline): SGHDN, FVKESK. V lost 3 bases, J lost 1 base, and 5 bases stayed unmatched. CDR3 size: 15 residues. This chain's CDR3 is CASSHLRQGSYEQYF. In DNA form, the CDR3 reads TGTGCCAGCAGCCATCTAAGACAGGGGTCCTACGAGCAGTACTTC.

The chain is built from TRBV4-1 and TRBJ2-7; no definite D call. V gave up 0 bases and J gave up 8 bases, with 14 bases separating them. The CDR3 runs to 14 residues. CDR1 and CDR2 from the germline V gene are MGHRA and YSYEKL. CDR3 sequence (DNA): TGCGCCAGCAGCCAAGACAGTTCGGAGTTCAAGCAGTACTTC. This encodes CASSQDSSEFKQYF.

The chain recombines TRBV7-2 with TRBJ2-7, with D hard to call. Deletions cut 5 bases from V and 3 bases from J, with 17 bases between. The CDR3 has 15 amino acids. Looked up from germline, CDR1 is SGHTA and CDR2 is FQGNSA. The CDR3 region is CASSPDSTARYEQYF. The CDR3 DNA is TGTGCCAGCAGCCCCGACTCGACGGCGCGCTACGAGCAGTACTTC.

CDR3 sequence: CASSFGTSDEQFF. In nucleotides, the CDR3 is TGTGCCAGCAGTTTTGGTACTAGCGATGAGCAGTTCTTC. The gene calls are TRBV12-3 or TRBV12-4 and TRBJ2-1; 7 nucleotides agree with TRBD2. The CDR3 has 13 residues. Unmatched junction bases numbered 4, after V lost 3 bases and J lost 8 bases.

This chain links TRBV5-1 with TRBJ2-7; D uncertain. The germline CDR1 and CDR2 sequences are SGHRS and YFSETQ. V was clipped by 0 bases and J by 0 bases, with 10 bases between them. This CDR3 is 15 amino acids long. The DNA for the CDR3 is TGCGCCAGCAGCTTGGTAGGTGACTCCTCCTACGAGCAGTACTTC. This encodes CASSLVGDSSYEQYF.

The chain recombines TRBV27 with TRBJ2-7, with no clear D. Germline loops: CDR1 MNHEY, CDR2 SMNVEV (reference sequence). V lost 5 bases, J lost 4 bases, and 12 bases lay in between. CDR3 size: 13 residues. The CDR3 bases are TGTGCCAGCAGTCACGGTGCCCATTACGAGCAGTACTTC. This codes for CASSHGAHYEQYF.

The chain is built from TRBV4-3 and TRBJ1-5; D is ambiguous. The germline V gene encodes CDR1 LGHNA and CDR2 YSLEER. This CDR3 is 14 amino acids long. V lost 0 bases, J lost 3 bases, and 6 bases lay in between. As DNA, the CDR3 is TGCGCCAGCAGCCAAGAGAGACTCAATCAGCCCCAGCATTTT. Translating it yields CASSQERLNQPQHF.

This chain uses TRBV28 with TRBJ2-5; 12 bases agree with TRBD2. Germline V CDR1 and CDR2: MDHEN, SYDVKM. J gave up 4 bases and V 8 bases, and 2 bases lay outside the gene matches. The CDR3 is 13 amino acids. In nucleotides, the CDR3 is TGTGCCAGCCGACTAGCGGGAGTAGAGACCCAGTACTTC. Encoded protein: CASRLAGVETQYF.

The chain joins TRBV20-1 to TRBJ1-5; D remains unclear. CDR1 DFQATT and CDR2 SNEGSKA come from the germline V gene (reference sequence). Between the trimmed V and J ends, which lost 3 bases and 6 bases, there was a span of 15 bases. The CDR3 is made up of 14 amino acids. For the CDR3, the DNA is TGCAGTGCTAGTACGGGGTCTGATGTTCAGCCCCAGCATTTT. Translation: CSASTGSDVQPQHF.

The CDR3 is CASSWDRVSGNTIYF. The DNA for the CDR3 is TGTGCCAGCAGTTGGGACAGGGTCTCTGGAAACACCATATATTTT. The rearrangement links TRBV6-2 or TRBV6-3 to TRBJ1-3; 9 bases are a match to TRBD1. The V gene end was trimmed by 4 bases and the J gene end by 0 bases; junction bases not matched to a gene: 1. Germline CDR1 and CDR2: MNHEY and SVGEGT. This CDR3 is built from 15 residues.

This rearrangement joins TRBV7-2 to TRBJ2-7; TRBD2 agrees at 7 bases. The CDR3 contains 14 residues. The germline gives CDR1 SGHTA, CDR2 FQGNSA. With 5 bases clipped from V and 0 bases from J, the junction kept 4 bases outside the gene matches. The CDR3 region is CASSRDYSSYEQYF. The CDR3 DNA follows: TGTGCCAGCAGCCGGGACTATAGCTCCTACGAGCAGTACTTC. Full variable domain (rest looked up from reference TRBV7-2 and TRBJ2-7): GAGVSQSPSNKVTEKGKDVELRCDPISGHTALYWYRQSLGQGLEFLIYFQGNSAPDKSGLPSDRFSAERTGGSVSTLTIQRTQQEDSAVYLCASSRDYSSYEQYFGPGTRLTVT.

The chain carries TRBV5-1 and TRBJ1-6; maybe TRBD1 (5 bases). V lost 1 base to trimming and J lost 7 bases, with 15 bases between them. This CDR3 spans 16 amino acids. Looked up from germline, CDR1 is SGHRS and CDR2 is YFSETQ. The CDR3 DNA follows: TGCGCCAGCAGCTTGACAGGCTCCCTGGGAAATTCACCCCTCCACTTT. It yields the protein CASSLTGSLGNSPLHF.

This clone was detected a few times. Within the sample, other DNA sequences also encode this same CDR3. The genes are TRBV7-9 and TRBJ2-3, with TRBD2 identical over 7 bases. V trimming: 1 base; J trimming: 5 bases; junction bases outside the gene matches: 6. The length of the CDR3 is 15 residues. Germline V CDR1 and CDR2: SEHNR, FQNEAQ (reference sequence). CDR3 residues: CASSLEGLGGDTQYF. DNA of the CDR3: TGTGCCAGCAGCTTAGAAGGACTAGGCGGAGATACGCAGTATTTT.

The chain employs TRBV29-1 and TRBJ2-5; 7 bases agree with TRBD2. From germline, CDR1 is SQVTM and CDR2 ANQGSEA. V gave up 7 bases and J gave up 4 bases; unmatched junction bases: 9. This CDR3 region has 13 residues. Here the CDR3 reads CSGDTPGGETQYF. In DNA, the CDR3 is TGCAGCGGTGACACCCCGGGAGGAGAGACCCAGTACTTC. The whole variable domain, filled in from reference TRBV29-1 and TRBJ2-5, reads SAVISQKPSRDICQRGTSLTIQCQVDSQVTMMFWYRQQPGQSLTLIATANQGSEATYESGFVIDKFPISRPNLTFSTLTVSNMSPEDSSIYLCSGDTPGGETQYFGPGTRLLVL.

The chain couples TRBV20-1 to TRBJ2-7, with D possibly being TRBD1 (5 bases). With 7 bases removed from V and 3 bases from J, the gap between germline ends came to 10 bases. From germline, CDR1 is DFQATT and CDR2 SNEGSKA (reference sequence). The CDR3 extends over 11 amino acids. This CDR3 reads CSVPRDYEQYF. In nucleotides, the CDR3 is TGCAGTGTCCCCAGGGACTACGAGCAGTACTTC.

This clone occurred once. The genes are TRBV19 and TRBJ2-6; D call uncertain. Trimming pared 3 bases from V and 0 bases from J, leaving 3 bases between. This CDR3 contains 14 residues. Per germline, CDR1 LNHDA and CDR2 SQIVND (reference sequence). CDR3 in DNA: TGTGCCAGTAGTATCAGCTCTGGGGCCAACGTCCTGACTTTC. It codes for CASSISSGANVLTF.

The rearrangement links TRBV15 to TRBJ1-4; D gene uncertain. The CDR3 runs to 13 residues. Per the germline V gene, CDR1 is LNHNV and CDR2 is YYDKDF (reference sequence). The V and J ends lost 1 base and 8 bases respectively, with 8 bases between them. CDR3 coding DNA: TGTGCCACCAGCAGAGGGCGAGGCGAAAAACTGTTTTTT. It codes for CATSRGRGEKLFF.

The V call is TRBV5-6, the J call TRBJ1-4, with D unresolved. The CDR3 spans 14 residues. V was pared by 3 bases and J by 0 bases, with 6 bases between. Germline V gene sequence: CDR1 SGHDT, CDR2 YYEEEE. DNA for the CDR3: TGTGCCAGCAGCTATTCAGCAACTAATGAAAAACTGTTTTTT. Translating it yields CASSYSATNEKLFF.

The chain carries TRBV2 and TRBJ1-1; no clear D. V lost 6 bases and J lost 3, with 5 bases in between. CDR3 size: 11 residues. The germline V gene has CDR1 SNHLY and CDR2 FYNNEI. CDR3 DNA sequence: TGTGCCAGCAGGGGCCACACTGAAGCTTTCTTT. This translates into CASRGHTEAFF.